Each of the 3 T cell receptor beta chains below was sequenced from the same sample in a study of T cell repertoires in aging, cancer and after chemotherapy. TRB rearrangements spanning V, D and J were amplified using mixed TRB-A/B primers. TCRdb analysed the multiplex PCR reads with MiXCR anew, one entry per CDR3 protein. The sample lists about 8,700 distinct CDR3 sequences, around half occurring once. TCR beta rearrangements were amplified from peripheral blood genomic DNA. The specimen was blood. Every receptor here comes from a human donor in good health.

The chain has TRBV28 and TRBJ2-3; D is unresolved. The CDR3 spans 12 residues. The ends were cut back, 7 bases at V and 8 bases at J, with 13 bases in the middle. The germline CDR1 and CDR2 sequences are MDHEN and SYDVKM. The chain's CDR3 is CASTVPPLTQYF. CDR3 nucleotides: TGTGCCAGCACCGTACCCCCCCTTACGCAGTATTTT.

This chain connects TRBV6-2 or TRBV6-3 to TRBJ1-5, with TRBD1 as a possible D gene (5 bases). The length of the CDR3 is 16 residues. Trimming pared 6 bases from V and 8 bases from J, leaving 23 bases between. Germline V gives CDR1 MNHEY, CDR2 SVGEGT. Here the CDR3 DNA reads TGTGCCAGCAGCCCAATGGGGGGAGGGATAGGTAAGCCCCAGCATTTT. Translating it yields CASSPMGGGIGKPQHF.

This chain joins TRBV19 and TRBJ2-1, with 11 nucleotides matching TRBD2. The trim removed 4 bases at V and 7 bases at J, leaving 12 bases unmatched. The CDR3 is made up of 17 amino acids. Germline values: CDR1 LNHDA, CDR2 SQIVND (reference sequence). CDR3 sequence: CASSRSLTSGKGNEQFF. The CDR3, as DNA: TGTGCCAGTAGTAGGTCCTTGACTAGCGGGAAGGGAAATGAGCAGTTCTTC.